The next 27 T cell receptor beta chains were all read from a single sample in a study of response to subunit inactivated influenza vaccine. TCRdb re-called the RT-PCR reads with MiXCR, one entry per CDR3 protein. The data contain about 540,000 distinct CDR3 sequences, around 13% of them singletons. Specimen: PBMCs from blood, collected 11 to 12 days after vaccination. The receptors shown here come from a man aged 45-60 years who received an inactivated influenza vaccine.

This sequence joins TRBV3-1 and TRBJ2-7, with 9 nucleotides matching TRBD1. Trimming removed 1 base from V and 5 bases from J; junction bases left unmatched: 9. CDR3 size: 16 residues. CDR1 is LGHDT and CDR2 is YNNKEL in the germline V gene (reference sequence). The chain's CDR3 is CASSQGFGQGMHEQYF. The CDR3 nucleotides read TGTGCCAGCAGCCAAGGCTTCGGACAGGGGATGCACGAGCAGTACTTC.

This sequence joins TRBV7-8 and TRBJ1-5; D ambiguous. The CDR3 has 15 amino acids. Germline V gene data show CDR1 as SGHVS and CDR2 as FQNEAQ. V lost 5 bases, J lost 7 bases, and 18 bases lay in between. CDR3: CASSPNSLGRQPQHF. CDR3 nucleotide sequence: TGTGCCAGCAGCCCGAACAGCCTCGGGCGCCAGCCCCAGCATTTT.

This clonotype was counted many times. V usage is TRBV18 and J usage is TRBJ2-4; maybe TRBD2 (6 bases). The CDR3 spans 14 residues. Trimming cost V 0 bases and J 8 bases, with 11 bases left between them. Germline values: CDR1 KGHSH, CDR2 LQKENI. The CDR3 here is CASSPPGGSHIQYF. CDR3 coding DNA: TGTGCCAGCTCACCACCCGGGGGTAGTCACATTCAGTACTTC.

As DNA, the CDR3 is TGTGCCAGCAAGGGCTCGTATTACGAGCAGTACTTC. It specifies CASKGSYYEQYF. V gene TRBV2 combines with J gene TRBJ2-7; no definite D call. V lost 7 bases to trimming and J lost 4 bases, with 11 bases between them. The CDR3 runs 12 residues. Germline V gene data show CDR1 as SNHLY and CDR2 as FYNNEI. The full variable domain, its missing parts supplied by reference TRBV2 and TRBJ2-7, is EPEVTQTPSHQVTQMGQEVILRCVPISNHLYFYWYRQILGQKVEFLVSFYNNEISEKSEIFDDQFSVERPDGSNFTLKIRSTKLEDSAMYFCASKGSYYEQYFGPGTRLTVT.

The V gene is TRBV7-6, the J gene TRBJ2-2, with a possible D match to TRBD2 (5 bases). This CDR3 comprises 16 residues. CDR1 and CDR2 (germline): SGHVS, FNYEAQ. V was trimmed by 3 bases and J by 1 base, leaving 12 bases between them. CDR3 loop: CASSLKDWGNTGELFF. The CDR3 DNA sequence: TGTGCCAGCAGCTTGAAGGACTGGGGGAACACCGGGGAGCTGTTTTTT.

This clonotype was seen a handful of times. The chain employs TRBV29-1 and TRBJ1-2; D is possibly TRBD1 (6 bases). V was trimmed by 4 bases and J by 3 bases, leaving 12 bases between them. The CDR3 is 13 amino acids. The germline V gene encodes CDR1 SQVTM and CDR2 ANQGSEA. Here the CDR3 DNA reads TGCAGCGTTGTGGCAGGGGTGGACTATGGCTACACCTTC. It translates to CSVVAGVDYGYTF.

This clonotype showed up just a few times. This chain links TRBV5-6 with TRBJ2-7; the match to TRBD1 covers 11 bases. V was pared by 3 bases and J by 3 bases, with 2 bases of the junction left unmatched. The V gene's germline CDR1 is SGHDT and CDR2 YYEEEE. The CDR3 totals 14 residues. CDR3 region: CASSYGTGGYEQYF. DNA for the CDR3: TGTGCCAGCAGCTACGGGACAGGGGGCTACGAGCAGTACTTC.

This clonotype was seen only a few times. The chain couples TRBV27 to TRBJ2-4; TRBD1 matches 9 bases. Germline V gene lookup returns CDR1 MNHEY and CDR2 SMNVEV (reference sequence). CDR3 length: 13 amino acids. V was clipped by 7 bases and J by 8 bases; unmatched bases: 6. The CDR3 nucleotides read TGTGCCAGCAAACGACAGGGGGAGCACATTCAGTACTTC. Amino acid sequence: CASKRQGEHIQYF.

The rearrangement links TRBV5-6 to TRBJ2-7; TRBD1 matches 7 bases. The CDR3 is 14 residues long. Unmatched junction bases numbered 9, after V lost 7 bases and J lost 2 bases. Germline V gives CDR1 SGHDT, CDR2 YYEEEE. As DNA, the CDR3 is TGTGCCAGCCGTCTGGGACAGTCCACCTACGAGCAGTACTTC. Its protein product is CASRLGQSTYEQYF.

J is TRBJ2-1 and V is TRBV20-1, with a possible D match to TRBD1 (6 bases). In germline, CDR1 is DFQATT, CDR2 SNEGSKA (reference sequence). The length of the CDR3 is 14 residues. V lost 1 base to trimming and J lost 5 bases, with 12 bases between them. CDR3 protein: CSARAGVGDNEQFF. The DNA of the CDR3 is TGCAGTGCTAGAGCAGGGGTAGGAGACAATGAGCAGTTCTTC.

V and J are TRBV20-1 and TRBJ1-3; no clear D gene. With 0 bases removed from V and 1 base from J, the gap between germline ends came to 10 bases. This CDR3 is 15 amino acids long. The germline CDR1 and CDR2 sequences are DFQATT and SNEGSKA (reference sequence). This CDR3 is CSARDPRPSGNTIYF. The CDR3 DNA sequence: TGCAGTGCTAGAGATCCCAGGCCTTCTGGAAACACCATATATTTT.

This clonotype was seen a handful of times. The chain employs TRBV6-2 or TRBV6-3 and TRBJ1-2; TRBD1 might be the D (5 bases). The CDR3 loop spans 17 amino acids. Looked up from germline, CDR1 is MNHEY and CDR2 is SVGEGT. V was shortened by 3 bases and J by 4 bases, with 21 bases between the two germline ends. In DNA, the CDR3 is TGTGCCAGCAGTTATATTAGGGGCCCAGAAGAGGTCTATGGCTACACCTTC. Translated: CASSYIRGPEEVYGYTF.

This clonotype was recorded a few times. V and J are TRBV7-2 and TRBJ2-1; 9 nucleotides agree with TRBD2. J lost 9 bases, V lost 8 bases, and 11 bases had no gene match. The CDR3 covers 14 residues. Per germline, CDR1 SGHTA and CDR2 FQGNSA. CDR3 region: CASREGGRGGEQFF. DNA of the CDR3: TGTGCCAGCCGCGAAGGCGGGAGGGGTGGTGAGCAGTTCTTC.

This clonotype was observed many times. The rearrangement joins TRBV28 to TRBJ2-2; no definite D call. V lost 2 bases and J lost 1, with 5 bases in between. This CDR3 is 14 amino acids long. Germline loops: CDR1 MDHEN, CDR2 SYDVKM. The DNA of the CDR3 is TGTGCCAGCAGTTTAAGCGTGAACACCGGGGAGCTGTTTTTT. This sequence encodes CASSLSVNTGELFF.

This chain uses TRBV4-1 with TRBJ1-1, with D possibly TRBD1 on 6 matching bases. CDR1 is MGHRA, CDR2 YSYEKL, per germline. This CDR3 is built from 15 residues. Between the trimmed V and J ends, which lost 0 bases and 11 bases, there was a span of 19 bases. CDR3 in amino acids: CASSQDGRGDLRAFF. DNA for the CDR3: TGCGCCAGCAGCCAAGACGGCAGGGGAGACCTGCGGGCTTTCTTT.

The V gene is TRBV29-1, the J gene TRBJ2-3, with D possibly called TRBD1 or TRBD2 (6 bases each). This CDR3 is built from 14 residues. V was shortened by 4 bases and J by 2 bases, with 13 bases between the two germline ends. Per germline, CDR1 SQVTM and CDR2 ANQGSEA. CDR3 in DNA: TGCAGCGTTGCGAGGGGGGCTGTCACAGATACGCAGTATTTT. Translating it yields CSVARGAVTDTQYF.

This clonotype was seen only a few times. The rearrangement uses TRBV5-1 and TRBJ2-5; D gene ambiguous. Germline V CDR1 and CDR2: SGHRS, YFSETQ. The CDR3 extends over 14 amino acids. V lost 4 bases to trimming and J lost 5 bases, with 15 bases between them. Here the CDR3 DNA reads TGCGCCAGCAGCCCCGAAGGGTTAGAGGAGACCCAGTACTTC. Protein sequence: CASSPEGLEETQYF.

The V gene is TRBV10-3, the J gene TRBJ2-1, with D uncertain. Germline V gene sequence: CDR1 ENHRY, CDR2 SYGVKD. The CDR3 contains 15 residues. V shed 0 bases and J shed 0 bases, with 6 bases lying between them. CDR3 sequence reads: CAISESAISYNEQFF. The CDR3 DNA reads as TGTGCCATCAGTGAGTCGGCTATCTCCTACAATGAGCAGTTCTTC.

This clonotype was observed a handful of times. The chain uses TRBV5-1 and TRBJ1-3, with D perhaps matching TRBD1 (5 bases). The V end was cut by 3 bases, the J end by 11 bases, with 12 bases between. This CDR3 region has 12 residues. The germline V gene encodes CDR1 SGHRS and CDR2 YFSETQ. The DNA for the CDR3 is TGCGCCAGCAGCTGGGGACGCCCAGCCATATATTTT. Its translation is CASSWGRPAIYF.

This clonotype has a handful of counts. The rearrangement uses TRBV5-1 and TRBJ1-5; D is unresolved. The germline V gene encodes CDR1 SGHRS and CDR2 YFSETQ. This CDR3 is built from 13 residues. Trimming shortened V by 0 bases and J by 6 bases, and 7 bases separated the two germline ends. The CDR3 region has the DNA TGCGCCAGCAGCTTGGCCCCTAGTCAGCCCCAGCATTTT. Protein product: CASSLAPSQPQHF.

This clonotype has at least ten counts. The chain uses TRBV6-5 and TRBJ2-3, with D tentatively TRBD1 (5 bases). The V gene lost 0 bases and the J gene lost 0 bases, with 7 bases spanning the gap. The length of the CDR3 is 15 residues. The germline CDR1 and CDR2 sequences are MNHEY and SVGAGI. The CDR3 DNA reads TGTGCCAGCAGTTACTCGGGGCGTAGCACAGATACGCAGTATTTT. Protein: CASSYSGRSTDTQYF.

This clonotype was observed many times. The rearrangement uses TRBV20-1 and TRBJ2-1, with D possibly matching TRBD1 (6 bases). The CDR3 extends over 13 amino acids. V lost 6 bases to trimming and J lost 9 bases, with 18 bases between them. The germline V gene encodes CDR1 DFQATT and CDR2 SNEGSKA (reference sequence). CDR3 residues: CSAAPQGRGEQFF. For the CDR3, the DNA is TGCAGTGCAGCGCCACAGGGAAGGGGTGAGCAGTTCTTC.

This clonotype was counted between two and nine times. This chain links TRBV7-2 with TRBJ2-6; D remains unclear. This CDR3 comprises 16 residues. The V and J ends lost 0 bases and 1 base respectively, with 7 bases between them. Germline V gene lookup returns CDR1 SGHTA and CDR2 FQGNSA. The CDR3 protein is CASSLALWSGANVLTF. CDR3 nucleotide sequence: TGTGCCAGCAGCTTAGCGCTGTGGTCTGGGGCCAACGTCCTGACTTTC.

This clonotype was seen a handful of times. The chain carries TRBV20-1 and TRBJ2-4; no firm D call. CDR1 is DFQATT, CDR2 SNEGSKA, per germline (reference sequence). The CDR3 has 12 amino acids. Trimming removed 3 bases from V and 11 bases from J, with 14 bases in between. In nucleotides, the CDR3 is TGCAGTGCTAGTCTCCCCGTGGGTGTTCAGTACTTC. Its translation is CSASLPVGVQYF.

This chain links TRBV6-2 or TRBV6-3 with TRBJ2-7; 13 positions match TRBD2. Per germline, CDR1 MNHEY and CDR2 SVGEGT. Unmatched junction bases numbered 7, after V lost 4 bases and J lost 4 bases. This CDR3 region has 16 residues. The CDR3: CASSSETSGRPYEQYF. In DNA form, the CDR3 reads TGTGCCAGCAGTTCCGAGACTAGCGGGAGGCCTTACGAGCAGTACTTC.

The rearrangement links TRBV12-3 or TRBV12-4 to TRBJ1-5; D is unresolved. This CDR3 contains 14 residues. V lost 6 bases and J 5 bases, leaving 14 bases between the germline ends. Here the CDR3 DNA reads TGTGCCAGCAGCCCACCGGGAAGCTATCAGCCCCAGCATTTT. This encodes CASSPPGSYQPQHF.

CDR3 loop: CASSPLTGFAYEQYF. The CDR3, as DNA: TGTGCCAGCTCACCCCTGACAGGGTTCGCCTACGAGCAGTACTTC. The chain employs TRBV18 and TRBJ2-7; TRBD1 matches 7 bases. Germline V gene data show CDR1 as KGHSH and CDR2 as LQKENI. V lost 3 bases to trimming and J lost 2 bases; unmatched junction nucleotides: 7. CDR3 size: 15 residues.